What follows are 3 T cell receptor beta chains derived from one specimen sequenced in a study of cytomegalovirus exposure and HLA in healthy donors. It was with 60 Vbeta and 13 Jbeta primers that the PCR ran. The data were produced by immunoSEQ multiplex PCR, yet TCRdb's version contains in-frame clones alone and is incomplete. The sample carries under 200,000 clones, 77% recorded once. Material: PBMCs. These receptors were taken from a woman aged 40 to 50 in good health and CMV-seropositive.

The CDR3 region is CASSPNTGNTEAFF. The CDR3 DNA sequence: TGTGCCAGCAGCCCTAACACAGGCAACACTGAAGCTTTCTTT. The chain carries TRBV14 and TRBJ1-1; perhaps TRBD1 as D (5 bases). The CDR3 extends over 14 amino acids. V dropped 4 bases and J dropped 2 bases, with 11 bases sitting between them. Germline V gene lookup returns CDR1 SGHDN and CDR2 FVKESK.

J is TRBJ1-2 and V is TRBV19, with 8 bases lining up with TRBD1. The V and J ends lost 7 bases and 3 bases, in that order; junction bases with no gene match: 10. Germline values: CDR1 LNHDA, CDR2 SQIVND (reference sequence). The CDR3 is 15 residues long. This chain's CDR3 is CASKGDEQGDYGYTF. CDR3 DNA: TGTGCCAGTAAAGGAGATGAACAGGGGGACTATGGCTACACCTTC.

The rearrangement links TRBV7-6 to TRBJ1-5; D uncertain. Trimming shortened V by 4 bases and J by 0 bases, and 13 bases separated the two germline ends. The germline V gene encodes CDR1 SGHVS and CDR2 FNYEAQ. This CDR3 comprises 16 residues. In DNA, the CDR3 is TGTGCCAGCAGCTCTTCGGTATTCTCTAGCAATCAGCCCCAGCATTTT. Translated: CASSSSVFSSNQPQHF.